This entry lists 25 T cell receptor beta chains sequenced from one sample in a study of cytomegalovirus exposure and HLA in healthy donors. The study ran its PCR with 60 Vbeta and 13 Jbeta primers. Repertoires were generated with immunoSEQ multiplex PCR, while TCRdb's copy carries only in-frame clones and drops some. The repertoire includes 45,000 to 70,000 clones, approximately 84% of them detected once, and 2.9% sits in the top ten. What was sequenced was PBMCs. These receptors all stem from a man between 50 and 59 years old in good health and CMV-seronegative.

The rearrangement joins TRBV15 to TRBJ2-2; tentatively, D is TRBD2 (6 bases). The CDR3 consists of 16 residues. Deletions cut 1 base from V and 6 bases from J, with 15 bases between. The germline V gene encodes CDR1 LNHNV and CDR2 YYDKDF (reference sequence). CDR3 in amino acids: CATSRGTGTLAGELFF. The DNA of the CDR3 is TGTGCCACCAGCAGAGGTACCGGGACTTTGGCCGGGGAGCTGTTTTTT.

The J gene is TRBJ2-4, the V gene TRBV6-5; weak D call: TRBD1 (5 bases). V lost 6 bases, J lost 4 bases, and 13 bases lay in between. The CDR3 consists of 14 residues. The germline gives CDR1 MNHEY, CDR2 SVGAGI. This CDR3 is CASRNLDRKNIQYF. CDR3 nucleotides: TGTGCCAGCAGGAACCTCGACAGAAAAAACATTCAGTACTTC.

The chain uses TRBV10-1 and TRBJ2-7; 7 bases fit TRBD1. Germline assignment: CDR1 WNHNN and CDR2 SYGVQD (reference sequence). The CDR3 sequence is 14 residues long. The V and J ends lost 1 base and 2 bases, in that order; junction bases with no gene match: 2. Written as DNA, the CDR3 is TGCGCCAGCAGTGAGTGGACAGGACCCTACGAGCAGTACTTC. This gives the protein CASSEWTGPYEQYF.

This clone was seen just once. The chain employs TRBV27 and TRBJ1-5; 7 bases line up with TRBD1. Trimming cost V 4 bases and J 4 bases; bases outside gene matches: 7. CDR3 length equals 15 residues. Germline CDR1 reads MNHEY; CDR2 reads SMNVEV (reference sequence). The DNA of the CDR3 is TGTGCCAGCAGTTCCCGACAGGGCCTGAATCAGCCCCAGCATTTT. Its translation: CASSSRQGLNQPQHF.

This clone was observed a few times. The chain uses TRBV6-4 and TRBJ1-2; 9 positions agree with TRBD1. In germline, CDR1 is MRHNA, CDR2 SNTAGT. V shed 3 bases, J shed 4 bases, and the junction held 12 bases outside the gene matches. The CDR3 is 17 residues long. DNA of the CDR3: TGTGCCAGCAGTGAAGAGGTTGGGGGACAGGGTTTCTATGGCTACACCTTC. Amino acids: CASSEEVGGQGFYGYTF.

V and J are TRBV7-9 and TRBJ2-4; 8 bases agree with TRBD1. J gave up 8 bases and V 5 bases, and 8 bases lay outside the gene matches. The CDR3 spans 14 residues. Germline V gene data show CDR1 as SEHNR and CDR2 as FQNEAQ (reference sequence). CDR3 protein: CASSPGTGRDIQYF. CDR3 in DNA: TGTGCCAGCAGCCCAGGGACAGGACGGGACATTCAGTACTTC.

In this sample, this clone turned up a few times. The same CDR3 arises from other DNA sequences in this sample as well. This CDR3 is CSVEDRAVSTEAFF. The CDR3, as DNA: TGCAGCGTCGAGGACAGGGCGGTGAGCACTGAAGCTTTCTTT. The chain recombines TRBV29-1 with TRBJ1-1, with TRBD1 matching 8 bases. V shed 6 bases, J shed 4 bases, and the junction held 10 bases outside the gene matches. Germline-derived CDR1 and CDR2 are SQVTM and ANQGSEA. CDR3 length equals 14 residues.

The chain has TRBV27 and TRBJ1-1, with D unresolved. Deletions cut 3 bases from V and 7 bases from J, with 6 bases between. Germline V gives CDR1 MNHEY, CDR2 SMNVEV (reference sequence). This CDR3 is 11 amino acids long. CDR3: CASSFRDEAFF. The CDR3 region has the DNA TGTGCCAGCAGTTTTCGGGATGAAGCTTTCTTT.

This chain connects TRBV6-6 to TRBJ1-1; TRBD1 is a possible D gene (5 bases). The germline V gene has CDR1 MNHNY and CDR2 SVGAGI (reference sequence). This CDR3 region has 14 residues. V dropped 6 bases and J dropped 4 bases, with 15 bases sitting between them. CDR3 nucleotides: TGTGCCAGCAGGCCGTCCCAGGGCACCACTGAAGCTTTCTTT. Protein sequence: CASRPSQGTTEAFF.

This clone has more than one count but fewer than ten. Other DNA variants within this sample encode the same CDR3. The V and J genes are TRBV5-1 and TRBJ1-2, with D perhaps TRBD1 (5 bases). The CDR3 extends over 12 amino acids. Germline values: CDR1 SGHRS, CDR2 YFSETQ. Trimming removed 4 bases from V and 6 bases from J, with 10 bases in between. CDR3 residues: CASSVTGDGYTF. CDR3 nucleotides: TGCGCCAGCAGCGTCACGGGGGATGGCTACACCTTC.

The chain joins TRBV21-1 to TRBJ1-2; the DNA was not used to check the table's D call, TRBD1. TRBV21-1 is listed as a pseudogene. CDR3 length equals 13 residues. The CDR3 reads CASTTWTVDGYTF. CDR3 nucleotides: TGTGCCAGCACAACCTGGACAGTAGATGGCTACACCTTC.

The chain links TRBV21-1 to TRBJ2-7; TRBD2 reflects the table's D call only, with no check against the DNA. TRBV21-1 is a listed pseudogene. This CDR3 is 14 amino acids long. The CDR3 DNA sequence: TGTGCCAGCAGCACGCTAGCGGGGTTAGGCGAGCAGTACTTC. Its translation is CASSTLAGLGEQYF.

The rearrangement links TRBV7-9 to TRBJ2-1, with 14 bases identical to TRBD2. Looked up from germline, CDR1 is SEHNR and CDR2 is FQNEAQ (reference sequence). V was pared by 5 bases and J by 8 bases, with 8 bases of the junction left unmatched. This CDR3 comprises 16 residues. Here the CDR3 DNA reads TGTGCCAGCAGCGACTCGACTAGCGGGGGGGAGGATGAGCAGTTCTTC. Translating gives CASSDSTSGGEDEQFF.

The genes are TRBV9 and TRBJ1-3; the D is unclear. CDR3 length equals 15 residues. In germline, CDR1 is SGDLS, CDR2 YYNGEE. The V end was cut by 3 bases, the J end by 0 bases, with 10 bases between. The CDR3 loop reads CASSAYSSSGNTIYF. The CDR3 DNA follows: TGTGCCAGCAGCGCGTACTCGAGCTCTGGAAACACCATATATTTT.

This chain connects TRBV28 to TRBJ1-3; 8 bases map to TRBD1. Germline CDR1 reads MDHEN; CDR2 reads SYDVKM. V lost 8 bases and J lost 0; bases outside the gene matches: 6. CDR3 length equals 15 residues. The CDR3 region is CASSGTGFSGNTIYF. In DNA form, the CDR3 reads TGTGCCAGCTCCGGGACAGGTTTCTCTGGAAACACCATATATTTT.

The V call is TRBV27, the J call TRBJ1-5, with no clear D. The length of the CDR3 is 14 residues. CDR1 is MNHEY and CDR2 is SMNVEV in the germline V gene (reference sequence). Between the trimmed V and J ends, which lost 0 bases and 3 bases, there was a span of 6 bases. CDR3 sequence (DNA): TGTGCCAGCAGTTTATCAGCTATCAATCAGCCCCAGCATTTT. Translated, it gives CASSLSAINQPQHF.

CDR3 nucleotide sequence: TGTGCCAGCAGCTTACTAGTGGGACAGGGAGAAGAGACCCAGTACTTC. This gives the protein CASSLLVGQGEETQYF. The chain uses TRBV7-8 and TRBJ2-5; 9 bases map to TRBD1. J lost 3 bases, V lost 2 bases, and 7 bases had no gene match. This CDR3 is built from 16 residues. Germline V CDR1 and CDR2: SGHVS, FQNEAQ.

The V gene is TRBV5-4, the J gene TRBJ1-1; maybe TRBD1 (6 bases). The CDR3 is made up of 16 amino acids. Trimming shortened V by 0 bases and J by 1 base, and 13 bases separated the two germline ends. CDR1 and CDR2 from the germline V gene are SGHNT and YYREEE (reference sequence). This CDR3 reads CASSLGGGASNTEAFF. The CDR3 nucleotides read TGTGCCAGCAGCTTGGGGGGGGGCGCTTCGAACACTGAAGCTTTCTTT. The complete variable domain, with remaining parts taken from reference TRBV5-4 and TRBJ1-1, reads ETGVTQSPTHLIKTRGQQVTLRCSSQSGHNTVSWYQQALGQGPQFIFQYYREEENGRGNFPPRFSGLQFPNYSSELNVNALELDDSALYLCASSLGGGASNTEAFFGQGTRLTVV.

The chain uses TRBV7-9 and TRBJ1-5; D possibly corresponds to TRBD1 (6 bases). Looked up from germline, CDR1 is SEHNR and CDR2 is FQNEAQ (reference sequence). The germline V and J ends were trimmed by 5 bases and 1 base, with 15 bases remaining between them. CDR3 length: 16 amino acids. The CDR3 sequence: CASSQGDNWSNQPQHF. The DNA of the CDR3 is TGTGCCAGCAGCCAAGGGGACAATTGGAGCAATCAGCCCCAGCATTTT.

The genes are TRBV5-1 and TRBJ2-1, with 7 bases lining up with TRBD2. Germline CDR1 is SGHRS and CDR2 is YFSETQ. The junction had 6 bases not matched to a gene; V was cut back by 1 base and J by 5 bases. The CDR3 runs 15 residues. The CDR3 DNA reads as TGCGCCAGCAGCTTGAATTGGGCGGGGGACAATGAGCAGTTCTTC. It specifies CASSLNWAGDNEQFF.

The chain employs TRBV11-2 and TRBJ2-5; 9 bases fit TRBD1. V trimming: 1 base; J trimming: 6 bases; junction bases outside the gene matches: 6. The CDR3 spans 15 residues. Germline V gene data show CDR1 as SGHAT and CDR2 as FQNNGV. The CDR3 nucleotides are TGTGCCAGCAGCTTAGGGAGTACAGGGGGCAAGACCCAGTACTTC. Protein: CASSLGSTGGKTQYF.

The rearrangement joins TRBV6-1 to TRBJ1-2; D is possibly TRBD1 (6 bases). Trimming removed 4 bases at V and 5 bases at J, with 20 bases between. This CDR3 contains 16 residues. Germline V gene sequence: CDR1 MNHNS, CDR2 SASEGT. CDR3 residues: CASSATTGLGNYGYTF. The DNA of the CDR3 is TGTGCCAGCAGTGCGACGACAGGACTGGGGAATTATGGCTACACCTTC.

This clone was detected only a few times. This sequence joins TRBV2 and TRBJ2-7, with D maybe TRBD1 (6 bases). V lost 6 bases and J 5 bases, leaving 14 bases between the germline ends. CDR1 and CDR2 from the germline V gene are SNHLY and FYNNEI. The CDR3 is 13 residues long. CDR3 DNA: TGTGCCAGCAGACCAAACTGGGACAACGAGCAGTACTTC. Translated: CASRPNWDNEQYF.

The J gene is TRBJ1-1, the V gene TRBV30; tentatively, D is TRBD1 (5 bases). Germline CDR1 and CDR2: GTSNPN and SVGIG (reference sequence). Trimming cost V 7 bases and J 4 bases, with 25 bases left between them. The CDR3 length is 16 residues. This CDR3 reads CASVFGTAARSTEAFF. The DNA for the CDR3 is TGTGCCTCGGTATTCGGGACTGCCGCAAGGAGCACTGAAGCTTTCTTT.

This sequence joins TRBV28 and TRBJ1-1; D call uncertain. The CDR3 spans 12 residues. Germline loops: CDR1 MDHEN, CDR2 SYDVKM. The V and J ends lost 5 bases and 1 base respectively, with 5 bases between them. The CDR3 sequence is CASSRRNTEAFF. The CDR3 DNA sequence: TGTGCCAGCAGTCGTAGGAACACTGAAGCTTTCTTT. Full variable domain (remainder filled in from reference TRBV28 and TRBJ1-1): DVKVTQSSRYLVKRTGEKVFLECVQDMDHENMFWYRQDPGLGLRLIYFSYDVKMKEKGDIPEGYSVSREKKERFSLILESASTNQTSMYLCASSRRNTEAFFGQGTRLTVV.